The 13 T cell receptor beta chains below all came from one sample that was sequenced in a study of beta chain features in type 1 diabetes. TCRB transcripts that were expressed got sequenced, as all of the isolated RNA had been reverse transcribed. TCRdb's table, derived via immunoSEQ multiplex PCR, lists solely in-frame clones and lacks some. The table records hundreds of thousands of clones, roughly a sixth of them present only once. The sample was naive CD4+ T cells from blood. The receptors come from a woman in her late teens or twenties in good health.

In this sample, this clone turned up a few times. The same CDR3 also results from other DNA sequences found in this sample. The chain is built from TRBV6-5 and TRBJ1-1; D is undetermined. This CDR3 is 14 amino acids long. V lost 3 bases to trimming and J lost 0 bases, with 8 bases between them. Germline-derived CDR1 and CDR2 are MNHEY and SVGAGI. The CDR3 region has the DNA TGTGCCAGCAGTTATTCTAGGCTGAACACTGAAGCTTTCTTT. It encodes CASSYSRLNTEAFF.

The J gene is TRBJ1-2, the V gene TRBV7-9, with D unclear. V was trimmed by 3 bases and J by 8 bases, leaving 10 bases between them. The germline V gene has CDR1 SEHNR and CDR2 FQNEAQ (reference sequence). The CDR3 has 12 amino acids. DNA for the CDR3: TGTGCCAGCAGCTTGCACCGGGTCGGCTACACCTTC. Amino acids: CASSLHRVGYTF.

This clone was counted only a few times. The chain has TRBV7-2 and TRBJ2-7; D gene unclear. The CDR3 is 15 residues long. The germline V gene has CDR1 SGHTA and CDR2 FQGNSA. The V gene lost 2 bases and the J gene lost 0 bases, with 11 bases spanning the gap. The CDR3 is CASSLLDWSSYEQYF. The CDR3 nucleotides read TGTGCCAGCAGCTTACTAGACTGGAGCTCCTACGAGCAGTACTTC. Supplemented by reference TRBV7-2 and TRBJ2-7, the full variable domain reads GAGVSQSPSNKVTEKGKDVELRCDPISGHTALYWYRQSLGQGLEFLIYFQGNSAPDKSGLPSDRFSAERTGGSVSTLTIQRTQQEDSAVYLCASSLLDWSSYEQYFGPGTRLTVT.

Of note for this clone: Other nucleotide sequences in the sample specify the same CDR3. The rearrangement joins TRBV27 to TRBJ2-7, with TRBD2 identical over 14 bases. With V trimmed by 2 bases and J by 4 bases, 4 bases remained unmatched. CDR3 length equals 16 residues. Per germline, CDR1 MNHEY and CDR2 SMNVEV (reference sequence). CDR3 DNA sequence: TGTGCCAGCAGTTTAGCCGGGACTAGCGGGAGTTACGAGCAGTACTTC. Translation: CASSLAGTSGSYEQYF.

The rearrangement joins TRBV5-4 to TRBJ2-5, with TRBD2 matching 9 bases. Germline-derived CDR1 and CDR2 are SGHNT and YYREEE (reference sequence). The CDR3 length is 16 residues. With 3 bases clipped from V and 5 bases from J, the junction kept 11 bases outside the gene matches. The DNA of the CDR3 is TGTGCCAGCAGCTCACGATTAGCGGGAGCCTTTGAGACCCAGTACTTC. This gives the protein CASSSRLAGAFETQYF.

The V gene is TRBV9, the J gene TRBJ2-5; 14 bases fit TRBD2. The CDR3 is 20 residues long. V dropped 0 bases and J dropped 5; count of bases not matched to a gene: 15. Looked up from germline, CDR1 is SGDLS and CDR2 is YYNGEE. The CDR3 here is CASSVGKGTSGSLLGETQYF. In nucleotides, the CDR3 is TGTGCCAGCAGCGTAGGAAAAGGGACTAGCGGGAGCTTACTAGGGGAGACCCAGTACTTC.

The CDR3 coding sequence is TGTGCCAGCAGCCAAGTGGGAGCAGGGACGGAACTGTTTTTT. Its translation is CASSQVGAGTELFF. The rearrangement joins TRBV4-2 to TRBJ1-4; D perhaps matches TRBD1 (5 bases). V dropped 1 base and J dropped 12 bases, with 15 bases sitting between them. Germline CDR1 LGHNA, CDR2 YNFKEQ. There are 14 residues in the CDR3.

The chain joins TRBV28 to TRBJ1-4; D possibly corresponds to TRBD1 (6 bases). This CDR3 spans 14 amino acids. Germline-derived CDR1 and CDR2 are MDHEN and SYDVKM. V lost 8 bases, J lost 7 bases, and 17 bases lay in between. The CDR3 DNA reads TGTGCCAGCTCGCAGGGGCAGTGGGTTGAAAAACTGTTTTTT. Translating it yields CASSQGQWVEKLFF.

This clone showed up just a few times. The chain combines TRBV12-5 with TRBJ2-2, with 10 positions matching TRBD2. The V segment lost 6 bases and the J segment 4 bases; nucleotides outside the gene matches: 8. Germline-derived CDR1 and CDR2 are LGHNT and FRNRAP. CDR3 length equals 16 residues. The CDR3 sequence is CASGVSGRGFTGELFF. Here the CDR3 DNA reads TGTGCTAGTGGGGTGAGCGGGAGGGGTTTCACCGGGGAGCTGTTTTTT.

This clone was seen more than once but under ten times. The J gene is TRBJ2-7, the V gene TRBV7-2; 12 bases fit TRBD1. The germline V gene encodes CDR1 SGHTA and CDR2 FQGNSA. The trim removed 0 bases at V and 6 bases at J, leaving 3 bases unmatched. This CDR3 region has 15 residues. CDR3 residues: CASSLAGTGGGEQYF. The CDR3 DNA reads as TGTGCCAGCAGCTTAGCAGGGACAGGGGGCGGCGAGCAGTACTTC.

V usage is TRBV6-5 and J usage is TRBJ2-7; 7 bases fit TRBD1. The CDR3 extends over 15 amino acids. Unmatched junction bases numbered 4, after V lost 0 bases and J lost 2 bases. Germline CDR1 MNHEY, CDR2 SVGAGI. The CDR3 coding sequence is TGTGCCAGCAGTTACTCGGTCCAGGGGGCCTACGAGCAGTACTTC. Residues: CASSYSVQGAYEQYF.

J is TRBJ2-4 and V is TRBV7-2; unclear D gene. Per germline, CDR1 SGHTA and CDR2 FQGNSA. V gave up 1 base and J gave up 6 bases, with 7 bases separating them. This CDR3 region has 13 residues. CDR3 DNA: TGTGCCAGCAGCTTAGGCAGGCTAAACATTCAGTACTTC. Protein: CASSLGRLNIQYF.

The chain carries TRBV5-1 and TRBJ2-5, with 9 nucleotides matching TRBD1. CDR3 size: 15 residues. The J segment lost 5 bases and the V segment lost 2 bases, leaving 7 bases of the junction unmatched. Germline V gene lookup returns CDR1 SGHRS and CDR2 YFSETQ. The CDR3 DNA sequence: TGCGCCAGCAGCTTAGGGACAGGGTTTGTGGAGACCCAGTACTTC. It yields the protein CASSLGTGFVETQYF.